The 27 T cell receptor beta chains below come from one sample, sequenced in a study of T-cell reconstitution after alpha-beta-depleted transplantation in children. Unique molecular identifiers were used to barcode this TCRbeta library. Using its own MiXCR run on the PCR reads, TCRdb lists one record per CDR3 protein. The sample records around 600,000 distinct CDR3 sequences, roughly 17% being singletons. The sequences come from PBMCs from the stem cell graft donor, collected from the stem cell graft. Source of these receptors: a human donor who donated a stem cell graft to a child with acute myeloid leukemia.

The CDR3 nucleotides read TGTGCCACCAGCGACCGGGCTAACTACAATGAGCAGTTCTTC. The encoded protein is CATSDRANYNEQFF. This rearrangement joins TRBV15 to TRBJ2-1; D ambiguous. CDR1 is LNHNV, CDR2 YYDKDF, per germline (reference sequence). This CDR3 spans 14 amino acids. V was trimmed by 5 bases and J by 3 bases, leaving 11 bases between them.

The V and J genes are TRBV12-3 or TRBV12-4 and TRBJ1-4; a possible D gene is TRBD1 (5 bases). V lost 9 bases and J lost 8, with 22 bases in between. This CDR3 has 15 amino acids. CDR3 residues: CASSPRGGIREKLFF. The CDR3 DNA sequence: TGTGCCAGTTCTCCCCGGGGCGGGATTCGGGAAAAACTGTTTTTT.

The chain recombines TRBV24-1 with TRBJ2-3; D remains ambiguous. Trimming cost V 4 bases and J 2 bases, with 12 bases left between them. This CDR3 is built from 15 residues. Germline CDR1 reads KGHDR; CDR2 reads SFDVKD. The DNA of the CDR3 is TGTGCCACCAGTGACCAGACCCATCCCACAGATACGCAGTATTTT. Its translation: CATSDQTHPTDTQYF.

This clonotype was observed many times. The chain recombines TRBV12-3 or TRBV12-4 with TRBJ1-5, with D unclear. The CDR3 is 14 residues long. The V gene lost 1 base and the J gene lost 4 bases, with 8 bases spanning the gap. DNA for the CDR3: TGTGCCAGCAGTTTAGGGCAGCGAAATCAGCCCCAGCATTTT. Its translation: CASSLGQRNQPQHF.

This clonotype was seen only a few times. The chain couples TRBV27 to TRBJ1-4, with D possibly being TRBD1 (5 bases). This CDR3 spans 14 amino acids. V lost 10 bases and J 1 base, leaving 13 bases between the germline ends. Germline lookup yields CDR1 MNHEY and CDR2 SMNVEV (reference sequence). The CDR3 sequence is CATRRGRTNEKLFF. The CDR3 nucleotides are TGTGCCACACGGAGGGGTAGAACTAATGAAAAACTGTTTTTT.

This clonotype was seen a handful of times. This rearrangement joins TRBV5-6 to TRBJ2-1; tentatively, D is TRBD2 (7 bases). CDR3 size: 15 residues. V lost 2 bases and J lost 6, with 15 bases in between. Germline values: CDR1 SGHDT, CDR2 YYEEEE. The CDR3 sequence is CASSFLDGGRNEQFF. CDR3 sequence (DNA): TGTGCCAGCAGCTTCCTGGACGGGGGGCGCAATGAGCAGTTCTTC.

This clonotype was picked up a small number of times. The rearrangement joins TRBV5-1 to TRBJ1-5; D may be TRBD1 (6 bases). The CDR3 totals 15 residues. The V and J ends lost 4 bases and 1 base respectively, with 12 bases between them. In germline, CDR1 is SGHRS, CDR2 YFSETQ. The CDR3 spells CASSVQGGSNQPQHF. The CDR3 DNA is TGCGCCAGCAGCGTACAGGGAGGCAGCAATCAGCCCCAGCATTTT. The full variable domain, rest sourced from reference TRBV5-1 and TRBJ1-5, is KAGVTQTPRYLIKTRGQQVTLSCSPISGHRSVSWYQQTPGQGLQFLFEYFSETQRNKGNFPGRFSGRQFSNSRSEMNVSTLELGDSALYLCASSVQGGSNQPQHFGDGTRLSIL.

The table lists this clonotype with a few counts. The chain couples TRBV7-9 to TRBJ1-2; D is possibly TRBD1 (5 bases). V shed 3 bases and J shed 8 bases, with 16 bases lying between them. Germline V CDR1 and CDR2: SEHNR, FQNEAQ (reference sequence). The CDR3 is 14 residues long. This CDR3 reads CASSFRGDYDGYTF. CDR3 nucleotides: TGTGCCAGCAGCTTTAGGGGAGACTACGACGGCTACACCTTC.

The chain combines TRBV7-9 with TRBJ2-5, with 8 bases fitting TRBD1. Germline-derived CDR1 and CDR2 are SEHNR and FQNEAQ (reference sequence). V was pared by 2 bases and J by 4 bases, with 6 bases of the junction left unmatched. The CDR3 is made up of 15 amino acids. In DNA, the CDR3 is TGTGCCAGCAGCTTAACGGTGGGGACAGGAGAGACCCAGTACTTC. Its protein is CASSLTVGTGETQYF.

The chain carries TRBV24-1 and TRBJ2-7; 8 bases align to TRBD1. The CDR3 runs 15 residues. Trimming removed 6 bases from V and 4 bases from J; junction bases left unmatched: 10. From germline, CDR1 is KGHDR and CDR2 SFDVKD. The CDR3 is CATSIGTGLTYEQYF. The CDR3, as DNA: TGTGCCACCAGTATCGGGACAGGTCTCACTTACGAGCAGTACTTC.

The CDR3 reads CASSTRTANGYTF. DNA of the CDR3: TGTGCCAGCAGCACGCGGACGGCTAATGGCTACACCTTC. The chain recombines TRBV7-9 with TRBJ1-2; D gene ambiguous. Germline V gene data show CDR1 as SEHNR and CDR2 as FQNEAQ (reference sequence). Trimming stripped 5 bases from V and 6 bases from J, with 13 bases between. This CDR3 contains 13 residues.

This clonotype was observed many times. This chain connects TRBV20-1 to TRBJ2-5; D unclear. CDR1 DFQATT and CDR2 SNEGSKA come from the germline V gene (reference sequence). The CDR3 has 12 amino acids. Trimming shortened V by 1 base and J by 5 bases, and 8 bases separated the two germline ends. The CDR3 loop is CSARVGRETQYF. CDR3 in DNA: TGCAGTGCTAGAGTAGGCCGCGAGACCCAGTACTTC.

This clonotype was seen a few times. This CDR3 is CASSRGEMNTEAFF. The CDR3 DNA is TGCGCCAGCAGCCGGGGGGAGATGAACACTGAAGCTTTCTTT. J is TRBJ1-1 and V is TRBV5-1; D possibly corresponds to TRBD1 (5 bases). Germline V gene sequence: CDR1 SGHRS, CDR2 YFSETQ. The CDR3 is 14 amino acids. V dropped 4 bases and J dropped 0 bases, with 10 bases sitting between them.

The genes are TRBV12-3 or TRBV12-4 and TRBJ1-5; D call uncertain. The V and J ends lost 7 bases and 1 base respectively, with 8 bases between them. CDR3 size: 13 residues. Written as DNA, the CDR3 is TGTGCCAGCACGAGGGAAAGCAATCAGCCCCAGCATTTT. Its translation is CASTRESNQPQHF.

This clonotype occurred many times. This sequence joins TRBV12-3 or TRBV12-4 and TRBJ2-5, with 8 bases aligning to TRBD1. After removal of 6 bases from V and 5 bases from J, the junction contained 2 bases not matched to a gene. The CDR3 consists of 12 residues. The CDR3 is CASRPGGETQYF. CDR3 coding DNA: TGTGCCAGCAGGCCAGGGGGCGAGACCCAGTACTTC.

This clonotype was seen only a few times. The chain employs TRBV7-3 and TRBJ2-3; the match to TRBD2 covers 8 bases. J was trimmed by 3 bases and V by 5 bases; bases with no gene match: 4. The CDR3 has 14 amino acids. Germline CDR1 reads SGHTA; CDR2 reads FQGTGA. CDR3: CASSAGGATDTQYF. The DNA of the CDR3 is TGTGCCAGCAGCGCCGGGGGGGCGACAGATACGCAGTATTTT.

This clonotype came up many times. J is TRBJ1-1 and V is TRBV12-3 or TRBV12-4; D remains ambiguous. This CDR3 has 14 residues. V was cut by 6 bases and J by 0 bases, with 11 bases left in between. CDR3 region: CASRTVALNTEAFF. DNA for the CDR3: TGTGCCAGCAGGACCGTCGCCCTGAACACTGAAGCTTTCTTT.

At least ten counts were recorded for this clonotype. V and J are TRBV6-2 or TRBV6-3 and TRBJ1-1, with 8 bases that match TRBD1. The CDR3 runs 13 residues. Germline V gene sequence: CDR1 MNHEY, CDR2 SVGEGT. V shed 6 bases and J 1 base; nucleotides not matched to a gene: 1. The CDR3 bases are TGTGCCAGCAGGACAGGGGCGAACACTGAAGCTTTCTTT. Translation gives CASRTGANTEAFF.

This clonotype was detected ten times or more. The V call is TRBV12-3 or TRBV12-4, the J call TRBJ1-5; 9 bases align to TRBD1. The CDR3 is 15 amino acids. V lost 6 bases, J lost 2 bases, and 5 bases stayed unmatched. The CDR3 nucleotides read TGTGCCAGCAGGGACAGGGGCGATGGCAATCAGCCCCAGCATTTT. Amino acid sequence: CASRDRGDGNQPQHF.

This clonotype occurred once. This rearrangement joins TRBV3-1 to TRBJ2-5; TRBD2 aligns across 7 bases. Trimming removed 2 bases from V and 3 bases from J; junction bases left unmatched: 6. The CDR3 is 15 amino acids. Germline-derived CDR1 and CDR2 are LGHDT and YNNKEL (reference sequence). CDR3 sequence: CASSQRLAGKETQYF. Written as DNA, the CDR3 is TGTGCCAGCAGCCAAAGACTAGCTGGGAAAGAGACCCAGTACTTC.

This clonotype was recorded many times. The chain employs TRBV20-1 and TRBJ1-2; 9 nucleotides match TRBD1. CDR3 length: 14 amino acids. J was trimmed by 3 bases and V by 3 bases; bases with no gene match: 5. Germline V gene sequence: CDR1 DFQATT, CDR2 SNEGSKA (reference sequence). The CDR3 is CSARNGQGYYGYTF. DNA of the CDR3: TGCAGTGCTAGGAATGGACAGGGGTACTATGGCTACACCTTC.

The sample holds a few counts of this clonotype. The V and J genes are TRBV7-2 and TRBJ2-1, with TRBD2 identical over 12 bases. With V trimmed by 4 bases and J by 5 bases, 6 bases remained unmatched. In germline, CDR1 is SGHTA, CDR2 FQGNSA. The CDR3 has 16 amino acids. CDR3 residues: CASSSLLAGGHNEQFF. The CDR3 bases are TGTGCCAGCAGCTCTCTACTAGCGGGGGGCCACAATGAGCAGTTCTTC.

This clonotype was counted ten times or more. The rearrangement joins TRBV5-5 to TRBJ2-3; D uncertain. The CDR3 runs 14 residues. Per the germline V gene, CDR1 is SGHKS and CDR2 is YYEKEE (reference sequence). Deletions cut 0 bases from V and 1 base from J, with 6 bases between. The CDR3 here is CASSLVPRTDTQYF. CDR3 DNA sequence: TGTGCCAGCAGCTTGGTCCCCCGCACAGATACGCAGTATTTT.

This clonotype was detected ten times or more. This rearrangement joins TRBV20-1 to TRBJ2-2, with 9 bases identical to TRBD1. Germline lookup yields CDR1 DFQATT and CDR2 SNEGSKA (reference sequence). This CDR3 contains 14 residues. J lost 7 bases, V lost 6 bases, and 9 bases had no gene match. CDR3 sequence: CSAPGTGRNGELFF. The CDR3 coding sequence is TGCAGTGCCCCGGGGACAGGGCGGAACGGGGAGCTGTTTTTT.

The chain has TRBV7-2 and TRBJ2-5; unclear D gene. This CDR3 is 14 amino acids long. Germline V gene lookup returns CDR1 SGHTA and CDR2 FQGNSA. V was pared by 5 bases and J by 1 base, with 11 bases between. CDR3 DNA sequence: TGTGCCAGCAGCGCGGTTGGGTTCCAAGAGACCCAGTACTTC. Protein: CASSAVGFQETQYF.

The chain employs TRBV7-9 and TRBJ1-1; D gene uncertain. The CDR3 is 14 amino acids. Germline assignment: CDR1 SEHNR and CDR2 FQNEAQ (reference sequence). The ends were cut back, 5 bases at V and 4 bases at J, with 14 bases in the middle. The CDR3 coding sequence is TGTGCCAGCAGCCAAAACGCGGGGATCACTGAAGCTTTCTTT. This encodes CASSQNAGITEAFF. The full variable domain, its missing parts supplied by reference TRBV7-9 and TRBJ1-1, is DTGVSQNPRHKITKRGQNVTFRCDPISEHNRLYWYRQTLGQGPEFLTYFQNEAQLEKSRLLSDRFSAERPKGSFSTLEIQRTEQGDSAMYLCASSQNAGITEAFFGQGTRLTVV.

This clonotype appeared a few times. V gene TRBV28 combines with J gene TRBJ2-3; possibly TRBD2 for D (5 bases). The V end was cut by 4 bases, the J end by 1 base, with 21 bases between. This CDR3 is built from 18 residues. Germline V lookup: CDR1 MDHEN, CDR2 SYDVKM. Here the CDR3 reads CASSSNPAEVLRTDTQYF. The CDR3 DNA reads TGTGCCAGCAGTTCAAACCCGGCGGAGGTTCTTCGCACAGATACGCAGTATTTT. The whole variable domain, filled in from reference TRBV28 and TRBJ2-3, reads DVKVTQSSRYLVKRTGEKVFLECVQDMDHENMFWYRQDPGLGLRLIYFSYDVKMKEKGDIPEGYSVSREKKERFSLILESASTNQTSMYLCASSSNPAEVLRTDTQYFGPGTRLTVL.